This entry is about one T cell receptor (beta chain). This clone's antigen is unknown. Per-nucleotide qualities are absent, and no much larger clonotype sits a single base away. This sample was taken from a study of blood T cell repertoires in COVID-19 (dated by TCRdb to the early 2020s). Study-level background: Samples from collaborators originated in the United States, Italy and Spain and spanned both the acute and convalescent phases of COVID-19. A de-identified subject ID, COVID-19 status, age in years and sex were almost always included in the sample metadata. Where available, HLA class I and class II types were taken from metadata supplied by the sample provider and were not determined by assay-based typing. The repertoires were released in a freely available public database intended as a resource for research on the immune response to SARS-CoV-2. Samples came from the ongoing ImmuneRACE study (first 160 participants) plus 1,254 subjects from 6 global collaborators. The prospective study material was composed of cDNA or gDNA derived from T cells, B-cell-depleted T cells, or PBMCs. The dataset comprised deeply sampled blood TCRbeta repertoires from subjects exposed to, actively infected with, or recovered from COVID-19. Study-wide conclusions, independent of this receptor: Clinical and demographic metadata were provided uncurated, with the amount varying by source and participant.

Via the germline V gene, CDR1 is MDHEN and CDR2 SYDVKM. The CDR3 runs 15 residues from the cysteine to the phenylalanine. Kept here is only the CDR3 DNA, which spans 45 bases and is read in frame from base 1. V gives up 7 bases and J gives up 1 base, and the segment between their germline ends measures 13 bases. Whole blood was collected in K2EDTA tubes by collaborating institutions according to the institutions' own protocols. For TCRbeta analysis, collaborators shipped samples in one of three forms: frozen whole blood, isolated PBMCs, or DNA extracted from either of those sample types. TCRbeta CDR3 regions were amplified from genomic DNA using the immunoSEQ Assay, a bias-controlled multiplex PCR. The authors' pipeline ran thus. The number of nucleated cells in each sample was estimated by amplification of reference gene primers within the assay. To quantify the absolute abundance of each unique TCRbeta CDR3 rearrangement, sequence reads were collapsed and filtered. Productive Simpson clonality was computed per sample as the square root of Simpson's diversity index over productive rearrangements. TCRdb carries this immuneACCESS record with in-frame sequences only. Its versions omit some clonotypes, under half of them owing to an unresolved V gene in the studies checked, with the rest unexplained. V and J calls and clone size are those listed in that table; D and trimming were worked out from the DNA. The sample table shows 150,000 to 160,000 clones, and about 89% are seen once. The ten largest clones add up to less than 0.6% of the sample.

The sample comprised peripheral blood. Recombination joined TRBV28 with TRBJ2-2, with no reliable assignment of the D segment. The clonotype comes from a man aged 50 to 60 with acute or convalescent COVID-19. The CDR3 sequence is CASTGSGWNTGELFF. The nucleotides are TGTGCCAGCACCGGATCCGGGTGGAACACCGGGGAGCTGTTTTTT.